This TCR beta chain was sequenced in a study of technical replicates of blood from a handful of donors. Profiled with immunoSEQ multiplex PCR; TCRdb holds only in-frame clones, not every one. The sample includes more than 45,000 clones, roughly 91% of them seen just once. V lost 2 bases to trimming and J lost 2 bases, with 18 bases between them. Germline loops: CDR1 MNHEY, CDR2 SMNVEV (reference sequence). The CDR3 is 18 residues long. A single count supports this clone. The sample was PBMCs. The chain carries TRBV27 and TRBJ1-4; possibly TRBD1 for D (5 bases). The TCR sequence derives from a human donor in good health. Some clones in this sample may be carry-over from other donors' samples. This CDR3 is CASSLLRAGFGTNEKLFF. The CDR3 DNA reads TGTGCCAGCAGTTTACTTCGAGCAGGGTTCGGCACTAATGAAAAACTGTTTTTT. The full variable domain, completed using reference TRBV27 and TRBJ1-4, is EAQVTQNPRYLITVTGKKLTVTCSQNMNHEYMSWYRQDPGLGLRQIYYSMNVEVTDKGDVPEGYKVSRKEKRNFPLILESPSPNQTSLYFCASSLLRAGFGTNEKLFFGSGTQLSVL.